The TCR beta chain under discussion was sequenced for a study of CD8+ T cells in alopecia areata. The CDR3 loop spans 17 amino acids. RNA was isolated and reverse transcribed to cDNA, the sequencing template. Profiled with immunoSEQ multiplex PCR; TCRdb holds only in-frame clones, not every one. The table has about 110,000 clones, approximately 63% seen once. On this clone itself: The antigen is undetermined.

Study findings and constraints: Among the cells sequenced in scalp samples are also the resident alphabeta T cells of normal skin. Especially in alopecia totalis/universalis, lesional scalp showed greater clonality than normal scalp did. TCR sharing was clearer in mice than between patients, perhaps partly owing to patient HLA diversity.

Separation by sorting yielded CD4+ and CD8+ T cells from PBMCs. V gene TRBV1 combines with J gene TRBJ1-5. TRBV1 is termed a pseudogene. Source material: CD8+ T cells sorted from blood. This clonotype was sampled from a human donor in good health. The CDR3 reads CTSSQATNKYSNQPQHF. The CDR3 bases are TGCACCAGCAGCCAAGCGACTAACAAGTATAGCAATCAGCCCCAGCATTTT.